This TCR beta chain stems from a study of cytotoxic CD8 clonotypes in ibrutinib-treated CLL. There are 14 residues in the CDR3. Germline-derived CDR1 and CDR2 are MGHRA and YSYEKL. The assay was immunoSEQ multiplex PCR, and TCRdb's table has in-frame clones only and misses some. The sample holds 45,000 or so clones, 57% seen once. As regards this clone: The junction does not match germline at one end; this may be a read error.

Sequenced material: PBMCs, taken after 24 months of ibrutinib treatment. The sequence derives from a human donor with chronic lymphocytic leukemia. The chain links TRBV4-1 to TRBJ1-1; D remains unclear. CDR3 region: CASSLSRLNTEAFF. In DNA, the CDR3 is TGCGCCAGTAGCCTGAGCAGGCTGAACACTGAAGCTTTCTTT.